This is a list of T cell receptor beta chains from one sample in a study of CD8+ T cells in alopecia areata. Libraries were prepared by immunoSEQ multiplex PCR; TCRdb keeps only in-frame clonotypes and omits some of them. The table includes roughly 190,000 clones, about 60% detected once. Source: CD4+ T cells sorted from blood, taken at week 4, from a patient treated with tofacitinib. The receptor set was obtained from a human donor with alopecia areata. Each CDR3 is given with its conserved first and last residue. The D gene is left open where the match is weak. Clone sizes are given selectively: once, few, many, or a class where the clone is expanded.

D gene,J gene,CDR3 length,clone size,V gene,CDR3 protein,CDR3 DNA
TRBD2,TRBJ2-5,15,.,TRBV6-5,CASRLSGGYKETQYF,TGTGCCAGCAGGCTCAGCGGGGGGTATAAAGAGACCCAGTACTTC
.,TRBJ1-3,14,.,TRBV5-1,CASSPTGSGNTIYF,TGCGCCAGCAGCCCAACAGGGTCTGGAAACACCATATATTTT
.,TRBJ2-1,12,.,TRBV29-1,CSVEGLLGEQFF,TGCAGCGTTGAAGGCCTCTTAGGTGAGCAGTTCTTC
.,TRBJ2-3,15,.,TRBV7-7,CASSLEAGAGDTQYF,TGTGCTAGCAGCTTAGAGGCAGGGGCGGGAGATACGCAGTATTTT
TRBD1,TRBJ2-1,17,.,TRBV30,CAWRTGTSSRAMNEQFF,TGTGCCTGGAGGACAGGGACGAGTTCTCGGGCGATGAATGAGCAGTTCTTC
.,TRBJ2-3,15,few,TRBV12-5,CASGFAVSSTDTQYF,TGTGCTAGTGGTTTTGCGGTATCTAGCACAGATACGCAGTATTTT
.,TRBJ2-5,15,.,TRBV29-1,CSVDPGGTGRETQYF,TGCAGCGTTGATCCAGGGGGGACGGGGCGAGAGACCCAGTACTTC
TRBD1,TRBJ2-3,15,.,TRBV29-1,CSVEGGQGSTDTQYF,TGCAGCGTTGAAGGTGGACAGGGAAGCACAGATACGCAGTATTTT
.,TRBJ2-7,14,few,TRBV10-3,CAISVIGQSYEQYF,TGTGCCATCAGTGTGATAGGACAGTCCTACGAGCAGTACTTC
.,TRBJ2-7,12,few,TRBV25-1,CASSDTYYEQYF,TGTGCCAGCAGTGACACCTACTACGAGCAGTACTTC
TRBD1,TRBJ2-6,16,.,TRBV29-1,CSVRTGILSGANVLTF,TGCAGCGTTCGGACAGGGATCCTTTCTGGGGCCAACGTCCTGACTTTC
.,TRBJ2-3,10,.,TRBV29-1,CSARGDTQYF,TGCAGCGCTCGCGGCGATACGCAGTATTTT
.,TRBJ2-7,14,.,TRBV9,CASSVAGASYEQYF,TGTGCCAGCAGCGTAGCAGGTGCCAGCTACGAGCAGTACTTC
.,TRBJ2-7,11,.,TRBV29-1,CSVGKEVIQYF,TGCAGCGTTGGTAAAGAGGTTATTCAGTACTTC
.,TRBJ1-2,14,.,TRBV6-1,CASSDGTSVGGYTF,TGTGCCAGCAGTGACGGGACGAGTGTCGGTGGCTACACCTTC
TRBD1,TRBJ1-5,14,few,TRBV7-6,CASSPTGGGQPQHF,TGTGCCAGCAGCCCTACAGGGGGAGGTCAGCCCCAGCATTTT
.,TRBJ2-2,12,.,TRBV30,CAWRPGPGELFF,TGTGCCTGGAGACCGGGCCCCGGGGAGCTGTTTTTT
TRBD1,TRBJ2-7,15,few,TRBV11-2,CASSSRDRGSYEQYF,TGTGCCAGCAGCTCCCGGGACAGGGGTTCCTACGAGCAGTACTTC
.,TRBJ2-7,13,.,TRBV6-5,CASKAKGRFEQYF,TGTGCCAGCAAAGCCAAAGGGCGGTTCGAGCAGTACTTC
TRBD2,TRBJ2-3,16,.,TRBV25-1,CASSESRGGGTDTQYF,TGTGCCAGCAGTGAATCGCGGGGAGGGGGCACAGATACGCAGTATTTT
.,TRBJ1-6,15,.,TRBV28,CASSFWGRNNSPLHF,TGTGCCAGCAGTTTTTGGGGGAGGAATAATTCACCCCTCCACTTT
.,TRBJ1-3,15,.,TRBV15,CATSRDQGAGNTIYF,TGTGCCACCAGCAGAGATCAAGGAGCTGGAAACACCATATATTTT
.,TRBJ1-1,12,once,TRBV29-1,CSARQGLTEAFF,TGCAGCGCCAGGCAGGGGCTCACTGAAGCTTTCTTT
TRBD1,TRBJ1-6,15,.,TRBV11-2,CASSLEGTGYSPLHF,TGTGCCAGCAGCTTAGAGGGGACAGGTTATTCACCCCTCCACTTT
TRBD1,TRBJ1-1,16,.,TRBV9,CASSSGTGRGHTEAFF,TGTGCCAGCAGCTCTGGGACAGGGAGAGGGCACACTGAAGCTTTCTTT
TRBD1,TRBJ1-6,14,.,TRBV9,CASSGGQGNSPLHF,TGTGCCAGCAGCGGGGGACAGGGAAATTCACCCCTCCACTTT
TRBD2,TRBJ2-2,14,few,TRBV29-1,CSAKRGADTGELFF,TGCAGCGCAAAGCGGGGGGCGGACACCGGGGAGCTGTTTTTT
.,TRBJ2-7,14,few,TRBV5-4,CASSLDGSSYEQYF,TGTGCCAGCAGCTTGGATGGGTCTTCCTACGAGCAGTACTTC
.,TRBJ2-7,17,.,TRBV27,CASSLYGGASPANEQYF,TGTGCCAGCAGTTTATATGGGGGCGCGTCACCCGCCAACGAGCAGTACTTC
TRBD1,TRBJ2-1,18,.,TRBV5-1,CASSLAARQGVSYNEQFF,TGCGCCAGCAGCCTGGCCGCCCGACAGGGGGTGTCCTACAATGAGCAGTTCTTC
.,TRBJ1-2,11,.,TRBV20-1,CSATRRDGYTF,TGCAGTGCTACCCGAAGGGATGGCTACACCTTC